What follows are 27 T cell receptor beta chains derived from one specimen sequenced in a study of OX40 agonist ivuxolimab in advanced cancers. Generated by immunoSEQ multiplex PCR, the TCRdb table keeps only in-frame clones and is missing some. The data contain over 65,000 clones, 85% to 95% of them singletons. The sequencing used CD4+ or CD8+ T cells sorted from blood, collected in a trial of the OX40 agonist ivuxolimab. The receptors were sampled from an adult with an advanced solid tumor such as melanoma, head and neck, liver or kidney cancer.

This chain uses TRBV7-8 with TRBJ2-5, with 10 bases fitting TRBD2. In germline, CDR1 is SGHVS, CDR2 FQNEAQ. Unmatched junction bases numbered 4, after V lost 3 bases and J lost 3 bases. The CDR3 consists of 15 residues. CDR3: CASSFTAGGEETQYF. CDR3 bases: TGTGCCAGCAGCTTTACAGCGGGGGGGGAAGAGACCCAGTACTTC. Complete variable domain (other parts from reference TRBV7-8 and TRBJ2-5): GAGVSQSPRYKVAKRGQDVALRCDPISGHVSLFWYQQALGQGPEFLTYFQNEAQLDKSGLPSDRFFAERPEGSVSTLKIQRTQQEDSAVYLCASSFTAGGEETQYFGPGTRLLVL.

The chain couples TRBV6-5 to TRBJ2-7, with a tentative D call TRBD1 (5 bases). The CDR3 is 16 residues long. Trimming stripped 0 bases from V and 2 bases from J, with 14 bases between. Germline loops: CDR1 MNHEY, CDR2 SVGAGI. In DNA, the CDR3 is TGTGCCAGCAGTTACTCATTCAGGGCCCGGGCCTACGAGCAGTACTTC. Residues: CASSYSFRARAYEQYF.

DNA of the CDR3: TGTGCCAGCAGTCTACAGGGGGGAAGCACAGATACGCAGTATTTT. Its protein is CASSLQGGSTDTQYF. The V call is TRBV6-5, the J call TRBJ2-3, with 8 bases matching TRBD1. The CDR3 sequence is 15 residues long. Germline V gene lookup returns CDR1 MNHEY and CDR2 SVGAGI. Trimming cost V 5 bases and J 0 bases; bases outside gene matches: 4.

The rearrangement uses TRBV18 and TRBJ2-7, with 7 bases lining up with TRBD1. This CDR3 has 15 amino acids. V was pared by 3 bases and J by 0 bases, with 5 bases of the junction left unmatched. Germline CDR1 is KGHSH and CDR2 is LQKENI. The CDR3 region is CASSPRQGSSYEQYF. DNA for the CDR3: TGTGCCAGCTCACCCCGACAGGGCTCCTCCTACGAGCAGTACTTC.

The gene calls are TRBV23-1 and TRBJ1-4, with D tentatively TRBD1 (5 bases). TRBV23-1 is sorted into the ORF group, with uncertain function. V was cut by 8 bases and J by 5 bases, with 18 bases left in between. This CDR3 is built from 15 residues. The CDR3 here is CASFILKDINEKLFF. The CDR3 coding sequence is TGCGCCAGCTTCATTCTGAAGGACATCAATGAAAAACTGTTTTTT.

V gene TRBV23-1 combines with J gene TRBJ2-7, with D hard to call. TRBV23-1 belongs to the ORF category, with a function that is uncertain. The CDR3 is 12 amino acids. The ends were cut back, 6 bases at V and 6 bases at J, with 12 bases in the middle. The CDR3 loop is CASSQGRSEQYF. Written as DNA, the CDR3 is TGCGCCAGCAGCCAAGGACGGTCCGAGCAGTACTTC.

J is TRBJ2-1 and V is TRBV11-2, with TRBD2 matching 7 bases. After removal of 5 bases from V and 3 bases from J, the junction contained 7 bases not matched to a gene. The CDR3 contains 15 residues. Germline CDR1 is SGHAT and CDR2 is FQNNGV. The CDR3 sequence is CASSLSPGGYNEQFF. The CDR3 coding sequence is TGTGCCAGCAGCCTGAGTCCGGGGGGCTACAATGAGCAGTTCTTC.

This clone was counted a few times. The chain carries TRBV19 and TRBJ2-1; D might be TRBD1 or TRBD2, each matching 6 bases. This CDR3 contains 15 residues. V gave up 5 bases and J gave up 7 bases, with 18 bases separating them. Germline CDR1 is LNHDA and CDR2 is SQIVND (reference sequence). The CDR3 loop reads CASSALTTGRNEQFF. In nucleotides, the CDR3 is TGTGCCAGTAGTGCTCTCACTACAGGGAGGAATGAGCAGTTCTTC.

This clone has only a few counts. The rearrangement uses TRBV5-1 and TRBJ2-3; perhaps TRBD2 as D (7 bases). V was pared by 0 bases and J by 1 base, with 12 bases between. Germline lookup yields CDR1 SGHRS and CDR2 YFSETQ. The CDR3 is made up of 16 amino acids. The CDR3 protein is CASSLEGGAGTDTQYF. The CDR3 coding sequence is TGCGCCAGCAGCTTGGAAGGGGGGGCGGGCACAGATACGCAGTATTTT.

V and J are TRBV5-1 and TRBJ2-1; 8 nucleotides agree with TRBD1. The V gene end was trimmed by 0 bases and the J gene end by 3 bases; junction bases not matched to a gene: 2. The CDR3 is 15 amino acids. The germline V gene has CDR1 SGHRS and CDR2 YFSETQ. This CDR3 is CASSLGGQDYNEQFF. For the CDR3, the DNA is TGCGCCAGCAGCTTGGGGGGACAGGACTACAATGAGCAGTTCTTC.

This chain joins TRBV7-2 and TRBJ1-1; 7 positions match TRBD1. J lost 2 bases, V lost 3 bases, and 6 bases had no gene match. The CDR3 has 15 amino acids. Per the germline V gene, CDR1 is SGHTA and CDR2 is FQGNSA. CDR3 region: CASSLTGLSNTEAFF. DNA of the CDR3: TGTGCCAGCAGCTTGACAGGGCTTTCTAACACTGAAGCTTTCTTT.

In DNA form, the CDR3 reads TGTGCCAGCAGCTTAGAGGGATCTGCGAACACTGAAGCTTTCTTT. It encodes CASSLEGSANTEAFF. The rearrangement links TRBV7-9 to TRBJ1-1; D ambiguous. Deletions cut 1 base from V and 1 base from J, with 10 bases between. Per the germline V gene, CDR1 is SEHNR and CDR2 is FQNEAQ (reference sequence). This CDR3 comprises 15 residues.

This rearrangement joins TRBV5-1 to TRBJ2-7, with D perhaps TRBD2 (5 bases). In germline, CDR1 is SGHRS, CDR2 YFSETQ. The CDR3 runs to 15 residues. V was trimmed by 0 bases and J by 5 bases, leaving 15 bases between them. CDR3 sequence (DNA): TGCGCCAGCAGCTTGGGGGTCGGAGGCGCCGACGAGCAGTACTTC. Amino acid sequence: CASSLGVGGADEQYF.

The J gene is TRBJ2-3, the V gene TRBV9; D remains unclear. Germline lookup yields CDR1 SGDLS and CDR2 YYNGEE. The CDR3 loop spans 14 amino acids. Trimming cost V 0 bases and J 0 bases, with 5 bases left between them. The CDR3 reads CASSVAASTDTQYF. CDR3 sequence (DNA): TGTGCCAGCAGCGTAGCGGCTAGCACAGATACGCAGTATTTT. Together with reference TRBV9 and TRBJ2-3, the CDR3 gives the full variable domain: DSGVTQTPKHLITATGQRVTLRCSPRSGDLSVYWYQQSLDQGLQFLIQYYNGEERAKGNILERFSAQQFPDLHSELNLSSLELGDSALYFCASSVAASTDTQYFGPGTRLTVL.

CDR3 protein: CATVENRGDYGYTF. The CDR3 DNA is TGTGCCACCGTCGAAAACAGGGGAGACTATGGCTACACCTTC. The J gene is TRBJ1-2, the V gene TRBV6-5; 7 bases are a match to TRBD1. Trimming cost V 10 bases and J 3 bases; bases outside gene matches: 11. CDR1 is MNHEY, CDR2 SVGAGI, per germline. The CDR3 runs 14 residues.

This chain joins TRBV18 and TRBJ2-1; D is unresolved. CDR3 length: 15 amino acids. Trimming removed 0 bases from V and 7 bases from J, with 13 bases in between. Germline CDR1 is KGHSH and CDR2 is LQKENI. In DNA form, the CDR3 reads TGTGCCAGCTCACCACCGTCGAGCATCAGGAATGAGCAGTTCTTC. It translates to CASSPPSSIRNEQFF.

This clone was recorded once. This chain connects TRBV29-1 to TRBJ1-2; perhaps TRBD1 as D (5 bases). This CDR3 has 15 residues. CDR1 and CDR2 (germline): SQVTM, ANQGSEA. V lost 6 bases, J lost 4 bases, and 21 bases lay in between. The CDR3 nucleotides read TGCAGCGTGGGGGGTAGTGGGGAACTAGGCTATGGCTACACCTTC. Translating gives CSVGGSGELGYGYTF. The full variable domain, completed using reference TRBV29-1 and TRBJ1-2, is SAVISQKPSRDICQRGTSLTIQCQVDSQVTMMFWYRQQPGQSLTLIATANQGSEATYESGFVIDKFPISRPNLTFSTLTVSNMSPEDSSIYLCSVGGSGELGYGYTFGSGTRLTVV.

On this clone itself: Given the absence of the conserved phenylalanine or tryptophan at the CDR3 end, a read error is likely. The limits of the CDR3 on the DNA are not certain, so only TCRdb's listed CDR3 is given. The chain's CDR3 is CSARGQAPDVL. The rearrangement joins TRBV20-1 to TRBJ1-1; no check of the table's D call, TRBD1, against the DNA was made. Both ends counted, the CDR3 spans 11 residues. The germline CDR1 and CDR2 sequences are DFQATT and SNEGSKA (reference sequence).

This sequence joins TRBV7-2 and TRBJ2-1; 7 bases match TRBD2. The CDR3 has 19 amino acids. V shed 1 base and J 5 bases; nucleotides not matched to a gene: 17. Germline V gene lookup returns CDR1 SGHTA and CDR2 FQGNSA. For the CDR3, the DNA is TGTGCCAGCAGCTTAGTAGACCCCCGGCTAGCGGCTAGACACAATGAGCAGTTCTTC. Protein: CASSLVDPRLAARHNEQFF.

The genes are TRBV5-4 and TRBJ2-2, with TRBD2 matching 14 bases. After removal of 3 bases from V and 0 bases from J, the junction contained 4 bases not matched to a gene. There are 18 residues in the CDR3. Germline CDR1 and CDR2: SGHNT and YYREEE (reference sequence). CDR3 DNA sequence: TGTGCCAGCAGCTCCGGACTAGCGGGAGGTTCGAACACCGGGGAGCTGTTTTTT. Translation: CASSSGLAGGSNTGELFF. The entire variable domain, with the rest obtained from reference TRBV5-4 and TRBJ2-2, is as follows: ETGVTQSPTHLIKTRGQQVTLRCSSQSGHNTVSWYQQALGQGPQFIFQYYREEENGRGNFPPRFSGLQFPNYSSELNVNALELDDSALYLCASSSGLAGGSNTGELFFGEGSRLTVL.

This chain connects TRBV7-2 to TRBJ1-1; D is ambiguous. Trimming pared 3 bases from V and 2 bases from J, leaving 7 bases between. The CDR3 has 13 amino acids. Germline V gene data show CDR1 as SGHTA and CDR2 as FQGNSA. The CDR3 bases are TGTGCCAGCAGCTTTGTCGGAAACACTGAAGCTTTCTTT. Translation: CASSFVGNTEAFF.

The rearrangement uses TRBV4-3 and TRBJ1-1; tentatively, D is TRBD1 (5 bases). The CDR3 contains 12 residues. V dropped 1 base and J dropped 11 bases, with 11 bases sitting between them. From germline, CDR1 is LGHNA and CDR2 YSLEER. The CDR3 sequence: CASSQAGGVAFF. CDR3 nucleotides: TGCGCCAGCAGCCAAGCTGGGGGGGTCGCTTTCTTT.

The V call is TRBV18, the J call TRBJ1-6; D is unclear. Looked up from germline, CDR1 is KGHSH and CDR2 is LQKENI. V dropped 4 bases and J dropped 0 bases, with 16 bases sitting between them. The length of the CDR3 is 18 residues. As DNA, the CDR3 is TGTGCCAGCTCACAAATAACAGTGGGGAGCTCCTATAATTCACCCCTCCACTTT. It specifies CASSQITVGSSYNSPLHF.

This rearrangement joins TRBV6-1 to TRBJ2-3; D is ambiguous. This CDR3 is built from 12 residues. Germline values: CDR1 MNHNS, CDR2 SASEGT. V lost 0 bases and J 6 bases, leaving 4 bases between the germline ends. The CDR3 DNA reads as TGTGCCAGCAGTGAAGCGGGGGATACGCAGTATTTT. It yields the protein CASSEAGDTQYF.

The chain couples TRBV29-1 to TRBJ1-2; no reliable D call. Germline values: CDR1 SQVTM, CDR2 ANQGSEA. V shed 7 bases and J shed 0 bases, with 9 bases lying between them. This CDR3 spans 12 amino acids. The CDR3 reads CSGYGANYGYTF. In DNA, the CDR3 is TGCAGCGGTTACGGGGCTAACTATGGCTACACCTTC.

As for this clone: Because it lacks the conserved phenylalanine or tryptophan at the end, this CDR3 is likely a read error. No DNA is shown, since the ends of the CDR3 on it are uncertain; the CDR3 is the one TCRdb lists. The chain is built from TRBV7-8 and TRBJ2-3; the tabulated D call, TRBD2, remains unverified against the DNA. Counting both end residues, the CDR3 totals 13 amino acids. CDR1 is SGHVS, CDR2 FQNEAQ, per germline. CDR3 sequence: CASSLGHTLSPVP.

V and J are TRBV2 and TRBJ1-2; TRBD1 matches 7 bases. Germline trimming cut 6 bases from V and 8 bases from J; bases unmatched to any gene: 6. The CDR3 spans 12 residues. Per the germline V gene, CDR1 is SNHLY and CDR2 is FYNNEI. The CDR3 reads CASSVQGNGYTF. In DNA form, the CDR3 reads TGTGCCAGCAGCGTACAGGGGAACGGCTACACCTTC.